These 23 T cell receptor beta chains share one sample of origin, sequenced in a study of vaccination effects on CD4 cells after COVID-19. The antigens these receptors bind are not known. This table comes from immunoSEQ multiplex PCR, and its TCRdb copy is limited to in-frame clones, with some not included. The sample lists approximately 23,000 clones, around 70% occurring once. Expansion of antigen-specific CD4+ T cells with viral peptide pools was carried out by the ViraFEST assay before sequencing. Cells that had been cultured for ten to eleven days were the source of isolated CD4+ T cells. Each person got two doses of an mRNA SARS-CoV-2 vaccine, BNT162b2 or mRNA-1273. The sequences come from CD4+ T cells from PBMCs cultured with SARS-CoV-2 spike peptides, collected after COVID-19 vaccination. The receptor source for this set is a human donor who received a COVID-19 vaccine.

DNA of the CDR3: TGCAGCGTTGCGTGGGGTCTGCAGCACGGCTACACCTTC. Protein: CSVAWGLQHGYTF. J is TRBJ1-2 and V is TRBV29-1; D remains ambiguous. V lost 4 bases and J 8 bases, leaving 17 bases between the germline ends. CDR1 is SQVTM, CDR2 ANQGSEA, per germline. The CDR3 loop spans 13 amino acids.

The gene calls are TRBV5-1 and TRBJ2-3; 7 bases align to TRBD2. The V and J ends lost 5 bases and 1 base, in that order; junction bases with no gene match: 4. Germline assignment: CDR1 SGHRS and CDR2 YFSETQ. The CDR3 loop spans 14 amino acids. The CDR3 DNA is TGCGCCAGCAGGGGGGGGACTCGCACAGATACGCAGTATTTT. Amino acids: CASRGGTRTDTQYF.

CDR3 sequence: CSVDGRVDQETQYF. The DNA of the CDR3 is TGCAGCGTTGATGGCAGGGTTGACCAAGAGACCCAGTACTTC. This chain joins TRBV29-1 and TRBJ2-5, with a weak D call TRBD1 (5 bases). The CDR3 totals 14 residues. Germline assignment: CDR1 SQVTM and CDR2 ANQGSEA. V was cut by 3 bases and J by 0 bases, with 11 bases left in between.

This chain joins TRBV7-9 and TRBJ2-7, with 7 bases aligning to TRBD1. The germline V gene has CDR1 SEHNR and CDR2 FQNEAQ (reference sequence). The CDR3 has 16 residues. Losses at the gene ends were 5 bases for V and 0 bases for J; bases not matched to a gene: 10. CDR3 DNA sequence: TGTGCCAGCAGCCCGAAGTTCCGGGACAGCTCCTACGAGCAGTACTTC. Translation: CASSPKFRDSSYEQYF.

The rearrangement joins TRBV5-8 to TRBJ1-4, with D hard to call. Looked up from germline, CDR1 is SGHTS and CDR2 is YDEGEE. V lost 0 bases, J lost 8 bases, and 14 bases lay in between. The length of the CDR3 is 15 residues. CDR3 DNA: TGTGCCAGCAGCTTGGGTTCAAGTGGTTACGAAAAACTGTTTTTT. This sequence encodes CASSLGSSGYEKLFF. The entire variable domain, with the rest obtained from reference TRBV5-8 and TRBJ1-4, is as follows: EAGVTQSPTHLIKTRGQQATLRCSPISGHTSVYWYQQALGLGLQFLLWYDEGEERNRGNFPPRFSGRQFPNYSSELNVNALELEDSALYLCASSLGSSGYEKLFFGSGTQLSVL.

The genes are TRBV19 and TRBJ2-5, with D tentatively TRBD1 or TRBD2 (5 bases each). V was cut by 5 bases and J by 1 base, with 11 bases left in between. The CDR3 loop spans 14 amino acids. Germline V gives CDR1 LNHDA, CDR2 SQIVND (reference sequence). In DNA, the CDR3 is TGTGCCAGTAGTGCTTCAGGGACCCAAGAGACCCAGTACTTC. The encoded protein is CASSASGTQETQYF.

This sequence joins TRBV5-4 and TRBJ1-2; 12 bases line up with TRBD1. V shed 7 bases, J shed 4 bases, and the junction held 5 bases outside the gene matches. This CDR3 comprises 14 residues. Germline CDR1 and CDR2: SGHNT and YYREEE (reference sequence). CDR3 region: CASDGTGGAYGYTF. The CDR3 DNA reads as TGTGCCAGCGATGGGACAGGGGGCGCCTATGGCTACACCTTC.

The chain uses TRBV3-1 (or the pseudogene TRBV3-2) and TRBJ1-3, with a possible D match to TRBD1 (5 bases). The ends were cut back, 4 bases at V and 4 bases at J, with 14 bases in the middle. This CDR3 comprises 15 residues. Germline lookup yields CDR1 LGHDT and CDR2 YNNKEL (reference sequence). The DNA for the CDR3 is TGTGCCAGCAGCCTAGCCGGGACGGCAGGAAACACCATATATTTT. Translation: CASSLAGTAGNTIYF.

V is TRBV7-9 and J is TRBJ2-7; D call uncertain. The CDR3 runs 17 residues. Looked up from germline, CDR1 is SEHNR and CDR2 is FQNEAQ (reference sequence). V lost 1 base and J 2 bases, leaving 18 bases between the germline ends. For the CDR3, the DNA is TGTGCCAGCAGCTTAGTTGTACGGCGTTCCCTTACCTACGAGCAGTACTTC. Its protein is CASSLVVRRSLTYEQYF.

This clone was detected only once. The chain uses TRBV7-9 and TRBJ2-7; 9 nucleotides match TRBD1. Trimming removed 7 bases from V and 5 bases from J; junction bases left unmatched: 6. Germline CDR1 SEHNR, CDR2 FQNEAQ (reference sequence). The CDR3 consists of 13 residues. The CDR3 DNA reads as TGTGCCAGCACCCGGACAGGGGCCAACGAGCAGTACTTC. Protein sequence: CASTRTGANEQYF.

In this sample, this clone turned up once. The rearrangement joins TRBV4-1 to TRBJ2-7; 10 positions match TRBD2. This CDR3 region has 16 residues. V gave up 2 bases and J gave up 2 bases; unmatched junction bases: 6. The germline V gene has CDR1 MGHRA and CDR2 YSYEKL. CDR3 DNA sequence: TGCGCCAGCAGCCAATTAACTAGCGGGACCCCCTACGAGCAGTACTTC. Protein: CASSQLTSGTPYEQYF.

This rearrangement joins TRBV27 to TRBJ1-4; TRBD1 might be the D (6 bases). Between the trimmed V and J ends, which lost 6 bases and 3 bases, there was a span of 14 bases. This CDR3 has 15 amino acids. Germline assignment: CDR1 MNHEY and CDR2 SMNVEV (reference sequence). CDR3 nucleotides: TGTGCCAGCAGCCGACCAGGGGAAGCTAATGAAAAACTGTTTTTT. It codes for CASSRPGEANEKLFF.

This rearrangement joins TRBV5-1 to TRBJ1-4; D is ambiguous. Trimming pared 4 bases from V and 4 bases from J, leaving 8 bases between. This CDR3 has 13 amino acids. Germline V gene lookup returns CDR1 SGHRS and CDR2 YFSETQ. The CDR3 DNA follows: TGCGCCAGCAGCCCCACTATTAATGAAAAACTGTTTTTT. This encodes CASSPTINEKLFF.

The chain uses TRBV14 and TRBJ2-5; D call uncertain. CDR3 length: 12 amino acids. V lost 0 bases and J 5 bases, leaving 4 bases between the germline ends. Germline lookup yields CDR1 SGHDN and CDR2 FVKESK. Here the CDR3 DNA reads TGTGCCAGCAGCCAAGAACTGGAGACCCAGTACTTC. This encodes CASSQELETQYF. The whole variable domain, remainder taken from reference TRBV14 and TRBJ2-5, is EAGVTQFPSHSVIEKGQTVTLRCDPISGHDNLYWYRRVMGKEIKFLLHFVKESKQDESGMPNNRFLAERTGGTYSTLKVQPAELEDSGVYFCASSQELETQYFGPGTRLLVL.

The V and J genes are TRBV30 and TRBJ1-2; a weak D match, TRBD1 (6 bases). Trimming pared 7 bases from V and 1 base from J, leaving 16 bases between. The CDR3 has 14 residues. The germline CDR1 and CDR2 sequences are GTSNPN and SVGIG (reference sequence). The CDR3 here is CASTGTHNNYGYTF. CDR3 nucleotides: TGTGCCTCAACCGGGACACATAATAACTATGGCTACACCTTC.

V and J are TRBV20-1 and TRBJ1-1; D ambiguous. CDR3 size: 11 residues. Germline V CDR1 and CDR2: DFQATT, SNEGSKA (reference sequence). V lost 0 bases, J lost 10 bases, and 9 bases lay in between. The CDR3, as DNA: TGCAGTGCTAGAGATTACGGACGAGCTTTCTTT. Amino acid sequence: CSARDYGRAFF.

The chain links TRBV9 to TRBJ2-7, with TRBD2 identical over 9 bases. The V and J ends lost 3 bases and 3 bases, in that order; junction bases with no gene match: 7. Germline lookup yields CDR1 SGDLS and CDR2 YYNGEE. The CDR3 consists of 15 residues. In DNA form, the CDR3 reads TGTGCCAGCAGCGGAGGGGCGGGAGGGCTCTACGAGCAGTACTTC. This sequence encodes CASSGGAGGLYEQYF.

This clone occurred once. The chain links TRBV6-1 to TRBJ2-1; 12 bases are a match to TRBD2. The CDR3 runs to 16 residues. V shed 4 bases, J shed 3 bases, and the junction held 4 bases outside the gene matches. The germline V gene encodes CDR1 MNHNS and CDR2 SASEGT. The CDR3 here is CASSVSSGGVYNEQFF. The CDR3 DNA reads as TGTGCCAGCAGTGTGTCTAGCGGGGGGGTCTACAATGAGCAGTTCTTC.

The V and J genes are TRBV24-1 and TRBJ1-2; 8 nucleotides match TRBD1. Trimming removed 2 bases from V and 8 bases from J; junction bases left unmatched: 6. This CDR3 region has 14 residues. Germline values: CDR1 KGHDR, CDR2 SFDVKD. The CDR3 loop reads CATSDSDRVNGYTF. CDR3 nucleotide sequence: TGTGCCACCAGTGATTCGGACAGGGTGAACGGCTACACCTTC.

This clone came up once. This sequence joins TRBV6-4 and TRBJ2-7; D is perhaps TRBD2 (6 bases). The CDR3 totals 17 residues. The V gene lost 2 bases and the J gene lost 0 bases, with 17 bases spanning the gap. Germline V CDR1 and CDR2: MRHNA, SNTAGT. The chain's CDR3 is CASSDPEVAESSYEQYF. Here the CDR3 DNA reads TGTGCCAGCAGTGACCCGGAGGTAGCGGAAAGCTCCTACGAGCAGTACTTC.

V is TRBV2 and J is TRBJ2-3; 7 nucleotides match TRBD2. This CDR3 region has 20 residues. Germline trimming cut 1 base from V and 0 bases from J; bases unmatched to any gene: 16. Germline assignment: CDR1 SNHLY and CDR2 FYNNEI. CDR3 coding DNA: TGTGCCAGCAGTGAAGGGCGCTGGCGGGGGAGCCTCCGGAGCACAGATACGCAGTATTTT. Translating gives CASSEGRWRGSLRSTDTQYF.

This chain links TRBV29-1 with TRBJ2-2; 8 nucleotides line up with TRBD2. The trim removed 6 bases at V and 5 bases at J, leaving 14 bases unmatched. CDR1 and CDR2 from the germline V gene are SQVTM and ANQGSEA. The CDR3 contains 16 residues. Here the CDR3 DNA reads TGCAGCGTAATGGACGGCGGGAGGCGGAGGACCGGGGAGCTGTTTTTT. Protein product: CSVMDGGRRRTGELFF.

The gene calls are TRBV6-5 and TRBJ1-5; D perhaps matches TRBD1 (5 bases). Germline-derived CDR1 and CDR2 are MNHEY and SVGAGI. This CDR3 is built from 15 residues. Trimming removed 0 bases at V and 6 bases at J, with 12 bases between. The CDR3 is CASSYSKGITQPQHF. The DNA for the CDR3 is TGTGCCAGCAGTTACTCGAAGGGGATAACTCAGCCCCAGCATTTT.